These 13 T cell receptor beta chains were sequenced from one sample in a study of cytomegalovirus exposure and HLA in healthy donors. The PCR contained 60 Vbeta and 13 Jbeta primers. The protocol was immunoSEQ multiplex PCR, while the TCRdb copy is restricted to in-frame clones and leaves out a portion. The repertoire consists of roughly 200,000 clones, with around 87% occurring once and the leading ten covering over 1%. The specimen was PBMCs. Receptor source: a man aged 30-40 years in good health and CMV-seronegative.

J is TRBJ1-5 and V is TRBV28; possibly TRBD1 for D (6 bases). The CDR3 is made up of 14 amino acids. The germline V gene has CDR1 MDHEN and CDR2 SYDVKM. Deletions cut 4 bases from V and 7 bases from J, with 14 bases between. The CDR3 coding sequence is TGTGCCAGCAGTTATGGCAGGGGTGAGCAGCCCCAGCATTTT. Its protein product is CASSYGRGEQPQHF.

This clone was counted between two and nine times. The chain carries TRBV11-2 and TRBJ1-2; D might be TRBD1 (5 bases). Per germline, CDR1 SGHAT and CDR2 FQNNGV. Deletions cut 5 bases from V and 8 bases from J, with 21 bases between. The CDR3 covers 15 residues. CDR3 DNA: TGTGCCAGCAGCCCACGGACAAGGGGAGGGCGCGGCTACACCTTC. It is translated as CASSPRTRGGRGYTF.

The gene calls are TRBV25-1 and TRBJ2-2; no firm D call. Per germline, CDR1 MGHDK and CDR2 SYGVNS. V was clipped by 4 bases and J by 3 bases, with 9 bases between them. The CDR3 has 14 residues. The CDR3 protein is CASSVPRDTGELFF. CDR3 nucleotide sequence: TGTGCCAGCAGTGTTCCCCGAGACACCGGGGAGCTGTTTTTT.

The chain carries TRBV7-6 and TRBJ1-4; unclear D gene. From germline, CDR1 is SGHVS and CDR2 FNYEAQ. V was trimmed by 5 bases and J by 7 bases, leaving 14 bases between them. The CDR3 consists of 14 residues. In DNA, the CDR3 is TGTGCCAGCAGCCGCGCCGGAGGAGGTGAAAAACTGTTTTTT. The encoded protein is CASSRAGGGEKLFF. Based on the CDR3 plus reference TRBV7-6 and TRBJ1-4, the full variable domain is GAGVSQSPRYKVTKRGQDVALRCDPISGHVSLYWYRQALGQGPEFLTYFNYEAQQDKSGLPNDRFSAERPEGSISTLTIQRTEQRDSAMYRCASSRAGGGEKLFFGSGTQLSVL.

CDR3 residues: CASSLTGRNQPQHF. The CDR3 DNA sequence: TGTGCCAGCAGTTTGACAGGGAGGAATCAGCCCCAGCATTTT. The rearrangement joins TRBV27 to TRBJ1-5; 7 bases line up with TRBD1. J gave up 4 bases and V 3 bases, and 3 bases lay outside the gene matches. This CDR3 is 14 amino acids long. The germline V gene encodes CDR1 MNHEY and CDR2 SMNVEV (reference sequence).

The chain combines TRBV5-6 with TRBJ1-1; D not resolved. CDR1 SGHDT and CDR2 YYEEEE come from the germline V gene. The CDR3 runs to 12 residues. V was shortened by 0 bases and J by 4 bases, with 4 bases between the two germline ends. This chain's CDR3 is CASSLVSTEAFF. DNA for the CDR3: TGTGCCAGCAGCTTGGTTAGCACTGAAGCTTTCTTT.

The chain joins TRBV15 to TRBJ1-4; D might be TRBD1 (6 bases). The CDR3 covers 19 residues. V lost 3 bases and J lost 0, with 20 bases in between. Looked up from germline, CDR1 is LNHNV and CDR2 is YYDKDF (reference sequence). CDR3 bases: TGTGCCACCAGCAGGACTTACAGGGATTTGGGCGCAACTAATGAAAAACTGTTTTTT. It encodes CATSRTYRDLGATNEKLFF.

The genes are TRBV28 and TRBJ2-7; 7 bases line up with TRBD1. The CDR3 length is 14 residues. J lost 1 base, V lost 5 bases, and 5 bases had no gene match. CDR1 MDHEN and CDR2 SYDVKM come from the germline V gene. The CDR3 sequence is CASSQGQRSYEQYF. In DNA form, the CDR3 reads TGTGCCAGCAGTCAGGGACAGAGGTCCTACGAGCAGTACTTC. The full variable domain, with the rest looked up from reference TRBV28 and TRBJ2-7, is DVKVTQSSRYLVKRTGEKVFLECVQDMDHENMFWYRQDPGLGLRLIYFSYDVKMKEKGDIPEGYSVSREKKERFSLILESASTNQTSMYLCASSQGQRSYEQYFGPGTRLTVT.

This chain joins TRBV11-3 and TRBJ1-5; D remains ambiguous. The CDR3 is made up of 14 amino acids. Trimming took off 5 bases at V and 4 bases at J, with 12 bases between the two ends. Germline V gene data show CDR1 as SGHNT and CDR2 as YENEEA. CDR3 DNA: TGTGCCAGCAGCAGAGGAGACCTAAATCAGCCCCAGCATTTT. This codes for CASSRGDLNQPQHF.

The rearrangement links TRBV4-2 to TRBJ2-5, with D tentatively TRBD1 (5 bases). The germline gives CDR1 LGHNA, CDR2 YNFKEQ. Trimming took 4 bases from V and 5 from J, leaving 8 bases between them. The CDR3 is 12 amino acids. CDR3 region: CASSRTGETQYF. CDR3 in DNA: TGTGCCAGCAGCCGAACAGGCGAGACCCAGTACTTC.

The chain joins TRBV19 to TRBJ1-2; TRBD1 is a possible D gene (5 bases). With 5 bases removed from V and 8 bases from J, the gap between germline ends came to 15 bases. This CDR3 spans 13 amino acids. The germline V gene encodes CDR1 LNHDA and CDR2 SQIVND (reference sequence). The CDR3 reads CASSSPPGGGYTF. The CDR3 DNA follows: TGTGCCAGTAGTTCCCCCCCGGGGGGGGGCTACACCTTC.

The DNA for the CDR3 is TGTGCCAGCAGCCACGGAGGACTAGCGGGGGGGCGTGGCACCGGGGAGCTGTTTTTT. Amino acid sequence: CASSHGGLAGGRGTGELFF. The rearrangement uses TRBV11-2 and TRBJ2-2; 15 nucleotides align to TRBD2. Germline V gene sequence: CDR1 SGHAT, CDR2 FQNNGV. The CDR3 spans 19 residues. The junction had 11 bases not matched to a gene; V was cut back by 5 bases and J by 4 bases.

The chain carries TRBV25-1 and TRBJ2-2, with TRBD1 matching 9 bases. The CDR3 is 15 residues long. Germline trimming cut 4 bases from V and 6 bases from J; bases unmatched to any gene: 6. Per germline, CDR1 MGHDK and CDR2 SYGVNS. The CDR3 loop reads CASSADRGMAGELFF. In nucleotides, the CDR3 is TGTGCCAGCAGTGCGGACAGGGGTATGGCCGGGGAGCTGTTTTTT.